This is a list of T cell receptor beta chains from one sample in a study of vaccination effects on CD4 cells after COVID-19. The table came from immunoSEQ multiplex PCR; TCRdb's copy has only in-frame clones and leaves some out. The sample holds 15,000 to 20,000 clones, 76% seen once. No cognate antigen is known for these TCRs. Sequenced material: CD4+ T cells from PBMCs cultured with HCoV-NL63 spike peptides, taken after COVID-19 vaccination. The receptors were sampled from a human donor who received a COVID-19 vaccine. CDR3s include the opening cysteine and the closing phenylalanine or tryptophan. The D gene is left open where the match is weak. Clone sizes are given selectively: once, few, many, or a class where the clone is expanded.

D	J	V	size	CDR3	DNA
NA	TRBJ2-1	TRBV30	few	CAWSVTGLNEQFF	TGTGCCTGGAGCGTAACAGGCCTCAATGAGCAGTTCTTC
NA	TRBJ1-4	TRBV5-6	NA	CASSEKGGGTNEKLFF	TGTGCCAGCAGCGAGAAGGGGGGAGGTACTAATGAAAAACTGTTTTTT
NA	TRBJ1-5	TRBV3-1/TRBV3-2	NA	CASSQDSRASNQPQHF	TGTGCCAGCAGCCAAGACTCTAGGGCTAGCAATCAGCCCCAGCATTTT
NA	TRBJ1-2	TRBV21-1	NA	CASSMSGQDRDDYGYTF	TGTGCCAGCAGCATGTCGGGACAGGACCGGGATGACTATGGCTACACCTTC
NA	TRBJ1-1	TRBV7-3	NA	CASSAGGGTEAFF	TGTGCCAGCAGCGCGGGGGGGGGCACTGAAGCTTTCTTT
NA	TRBJ2-5	TRBV2	NA	CASSPQKETQYF	TGTGCCAGCAGCCCCCAGAAGGAGACCCAGTACTTC
NA	TRBJ2-1	TRBV10-3	NA	CAISDSNEQFF	TGTGCCATCAGTGATTCCAATGAGCAGTTCTTC
TRBD2	TRBJ2-1	TRBV6-6	NA	CASRLAGGLNEQFF	TGTGCCAGCAGACTAGCGGGGGGGCTAAATGAGCAGTTCTTC
NA	TRBJ1-3	TRBV19	once	CACRGVAVAPNTIYF	TGTGCCTGCCGAGGGGTGGCTGTTGCCCCAAACACCATATATTTT
TRBD1	TRBJ1-1	TRBV29-1	NA	CSVDRGLSEAFF	TGCAGCGTGGACAGGGGGCTTTCTGAAGCTTTCTTT
NA	TRBJ1-5	TRBV18	NA	CASSPRGDSNQPQHF	TGTGCCAGCTCTCCCCGCGGGGATAGCAATCAGCCCCAGCATTTT
NA	TRBJ1-3	TRBV3-1/TRBV3-2	NA	CASSQEVLQGNTIYF	TGTGCCAGCAGCCAGGAGGTCCTACAGGGAAACACCATATATTTT
NA	TRBJ2-7	TRBV11-2	NA	CASSLDSNEQYF	TGTGCCAGCAGCTTGGACAGCAACGAGCAGTACTTC
TRBD1	TRBJ1-2	TRBV5-1	NA	CASSLGTGQGAQGYTF	TGCGCCAGCAGCTTGGGAACGGGACAGGGGGCTCAGGGCTACACCTTC
NA	TRBJ1-4	TRBV20-1	NA	CSAIRDEKLFF	TGCAGTGCGATAAGGGATGAAAAACTGTTTTTT
TRBD2	TRBJ2-7	TRBV28	once	CASSLWTGGTYEQYF	TGTGCCAGCAGTTTATGGACGGGAGGAACCTACGAGCAGTACTTC
NA	TRBJ2-3	TRBV5-1	once	CASSLEPLADTQYF	TGCGCCAGCAGCTTGGAACCCCTAGCAGATACGCAGTATTTT
NA	TRBJ1-6	TRBV6-6	NA	CASRLNSPLHF	TGTGCCAGCAGACTCAATTCACCCCTCCACTTT
NA	TRBJ2-6	TRBV7-9	NA	CASSSRGSGANVLTF	TGTGCCAGCAGCTCTAGGGGTAGTGGGGCCAACGTCCTGACTTTC
TRBD1	TRBJ2-3	TRBV3-1/TRBV3-2	NA	CASSQFSTGGADTQYF	TGTGCCAGCAGCCAATTCTCGACAGGGGGCGCAGATACGCAGTATTTT
NA	TRBJ2-1	TRBV10-3	NA	CAISDLTGAGSYNEQFF	TGTGCCATCAGTGATCTAACAGGGGCGGGGTCCTACAATGAGCAGTTCTTC
TRBD2	TRBJ2-5	TRBV15	NA	CATSRGGTSDGYQETQYF	TGTGCCACCAGCAGAGGGGGGACTAGCGACGGGTACCAAGAGACCCAGTACTTC
NA	TRBJ1-2	TRBV7-9	NA	CASSSSGGYTF	TGTGCCAGCAGCTCCTCAGGGGGCTACACCTTC
NA	TRBJ1-2	TRBV12-3/TRBV12-4	NA	CASSTGNGYTF	TGTGCCAGCAGCACAGGGAATGGCTACACCTTC
NA	TRBJ1-2	TRBV6-5	NA	CASSYSPRYIYGYTF	TGTGCCAGCAGTTACTCCCCCCGGTATATCTATGGCTACACCTTC
NA	TRBJ1-2	TRBV4-1	NA	CASSPPGQNYGYTF	TGCGCCAGCAGCCCCCCCGGGCAAAACTATGGCTACACCTTC
NA	TRBJ2-5	TRBV5-4	NA	CASSFPQGGRETQYF	TGTGCCAGCAGCTTCCCGCAGGGGGGCCGAGAGACCCAGTACTTC
NA	TRBJ2-3	TRBV25-1	large	CASSASTDTQYF	TGTGCCAGCAGTGCTTCCACAGATACGCAGTATTTT
NA	TRBJ1-2	TRBV6-4	NA	CASSDRGNYGYTF	TGTGCCAGCAGTGACAGGGGGAACTATGGCTACACCTTC
NA	TRBJ1-1	TRBV6-1	NA	CASSEGAPLQGHTEAFF	TGTGCCAGCAGTGAAGGGGCCCCACTTCAAGGCCACACTGAAGCTTTCTTT
NA	TRBJ2-5	TRBV3-1/TRBV3-2	medium-sized	CASSQAGGTVQETQYF	TGTGCCAGCAGCCAAGCCGGCGGGACCGTCCAAGAGACCCAGTACTTC
NA	TRBJ1-5	TRBV29-1	NA	CSAQDSPGQPQHF	TGCAGCGCCCAGGACAGCCCTGGCCAGCCCCAGCATTTT
TRBD2	TRBJ2-3	TRBV4-2	once	CASSRGGARTDTQYF	TGTGCCAGCAGCCGCGGGGGGGCGCGCACAGATACGCAGTATTTT
NA	TRBJ1-3	TRBV9	NA	CASSEDSPPFPSGNTIYF	TGTGCCAGCAGCGAGGACAGCCCACCCTTTCCCTCTGGAAACACCATATATTTT
NA	TRBJ2-3	TRBV19	once	CASSITDTQYF	TGTGCCAGTAGTATAACAGATACGCAGTATTTT
NA	TRBJ2-7	TRBV28	NA	CASSRSTYEQYF	TGTGCCAGCAGTAGGTCTACCTACGAGCAGTACTTC
NA	TRBJ1-2	TRBV19	NA	CASSMILGGANYGYTF	TGTGCCAGTAGTATGATCCTGGGGGGGGCTAACTATGGCTACACCTTC
NA	TRBJ1-4	TRBV3-1/TRBV3-2	once	CASSQGGVATSNEKLFF	TGTGCCAGCAGCCAAGGGGGGGTAGCCACCTCTAATGAAAAACTGTTTTTT
NA	TRBJ1-5	TRBV28	NA	CASSFQGWTSYSNQPQHF	TGTGCCAGCAGTTTCCAGGGGTGGACATCGTATAGCAATCAGCCCCAGCATTTT
NA	TRBJ2-2	TRBV11-2	NA	CASSTWGGTGELFF	TGTGCCAGCTCCACTTGGGGCGGCACCGGGGAGCTGTTTTTT
TRBD1	TRBJ1-3	TRBV18	few	CASSPTGQLSSGNTIYF	TGTGCCAGCTCACCAACGGGACAGCTCTCCTCTGGAAACACCATATATTTT
TRBD1	TRBJ1-2	TRBV5-6	NA	CASSPGTGKLNGYTF	TGTGCCAGCAGCCCGGGGACAGGGAAGTTGAATGGCTACACCTTC
TRBD2	TRBJ2-7	TRBV5-1	NA	CASSPRGSSYEQYF	TGCGCCAGCAGCCCCCGCGGGAGCTCCTACGAGCAGTACTTC
NA	TRBJ2-4	TRBV5-6	NA	CASSLRMRHLGNIQYF	TGTGCCAGCAGCTTGAGGATGCGGCACCTGGGAAACATTCAGTACTTC
NA	TRBJ2-7	TRBV7-2	NA	CASSLDLGASSYEQYF	TGTGCCAGCAGCTTAGACTTGGGGGCGAGCTCCTACGAGCAGTACTTC
TRBD2	TRBJ2-1	TRBV7-2	once	CASSLSLAGVDNEQFF	TGTGCCAGCAGCTTATCACTAGCGGGGGTAGACAATGAGCAGTTCTTC